Below are 17 T cell receptor beta chains sequenced from a single sample in a study of neurological immune-mediated disorders. TCRdb re-analysed the 5' RACE reads in MiXCR, keeping a single row per CDR3 protein. The sample contains approximately 53,000 distinct CDR3 sequences, 9% to 10% of which appear only once. The time point was: longitudinal time-point 1 (baseline). Sequencing was done on a sample of PBMCs. Every receptor here comes from a woman in her forties in good health.

The chain links TRBV20-1 to TRBJ2-6; D remains ambiguous. Germline CDR1 reads DFQATT; CDR2 reads SNEGSKA (reference sequence). With 6 bases removed from V and 0 bases from J, the gap between germline ends came to 12 bases. This CDR3 contains 15 residues. The CDR3 bases are TGCAGTGCCCGGGTTAGGAGCTCTGGGGCCAACGTCCTGACTTTC. It encodes CSARVRSSGANVLTF.

This clonotype appeared many times. The V and J genes are TRBV6-4 and TRBJ1-1; no firm D call. Between the trimmed V and J ends, which lost 2 bases and 6 bases, there was a span of 10 bases. In germline, CDR1 is MRHNA, CDR2 SNTAGT. CDR3 length equals 13 residues. CDR3 region: CASSDNPTAEAFF. In DNA, the CDR3 is TGTGCCAGCAGTGACAATCCCACCGCTGAAGCTTTCTTT.

The table lists this clonotype with many counts. The chain combines TRBV6-5 with TRBJ2-7; D is unresolved. CDR1 and CDR2 (germline): MNHEY, SVGAGI. CDR3 length: 15 residues. The germline V and J ends were trimmed by 0 bases and 2 bases, with 11 bases remaining between them. The CDR3 spells CASSYSTALPYEQYF. The CDR3 nucleotides are TGTGCCAGCAGTTACTCCACGGCCCTACCCTACGAGCAGTACTTC.

The chain recombines TRBV7-9 with TRBJ2-3; D gene uncertain. There are 14 residues in the CDR3. Germline-derived CDR1 and CDR2 are SEHNR and FQNEAQ (reference sequence). Trimming took off 5 bases at V and 2 bases at J, with 11 bases between the two ends. CDR3 sequence (DNA): TGTGCCAGCAGCCCGACATTTACCACAGATACGCAGTATTTT. This gives the protein CASSPTFTTDTQYF.

This clonotype was recorded many times. The V gene is TRBV10-3, the J gene TRBJ2-3; 9 bases map to TRBD1. V lost 3 bases and J lost 7; bases outside the gene matches: 5. The CDR3 length is 14 residues. Per the germline V gene, CDR1 is ENHRY and CDR2 is SYGVKD. CDR3 DNA: TGTGCCATCAGTGATAACAGGGGGCCGAATACGCAGTATTTT. Translation: CAISDNRGPNTQYF.

This clonotype was seen at least ten times. The rearrangement links TRBV12-3 or TRBV12-4 to TRBJ2-7; D is uncertain. The CDR3 consists of 14 residues. The V gene lost 1 base and the J gene lost 0 bases, with 7 bases spanning the gap. The CDR3 here is CASSLEGSSYEQYF. In DNA, the CDR3 is TGTGCCAGCAGTTTAGAGGGCAGCTCCTACGAGCAGTACTTC.

This clonotype was counted ten times or more. The V call is TRBV18, the J call TRBJ2-5, with 8 bases fitting TRBD2. CDR1 and CDR2 (germline): KGHSH, LQKENI. V gave up 2 bases and J gave up 1 base; unmatched junction bases: 6. The CDR3 loop spans 16 amino acids. CDR3 coding DNA: TGTGCCAGCTCACCAGGGACTAGAACATTCCAAGAGACCCAGTACTTC. Translating it yields CASSPGTRTFQETQYF.

This clonotype has a count of ten or more. The chain employs TRBV5-1 and TRBJ2-7; no firm D call. The CDR3 is 15 residues long. Germline V lookup: CDR1 SGHRS, CDR2 YFSETQ. Trimming left V 0 bases short and J 5 bases short, with 15 bases between. The CDR3 sequence is CASSLDGQARNEQYF. The CDR3 DNA reads as TGCGCCAGCAGCTTGGATGGTCAGGCTAGAAACGAGCAGTACTTC.

This clonotype was picked up many times. DNA of the CDR3: TGTGCCAGCAGCCAAGAAACAGGGGCCCACAATGAGCAGTTCTTC. Its translation: CASSQETGAHNEQFF. J is TRBJ2-1 and V is TRBV3-1; TRBD1 matches 7 bases. Germline CDR1 reads LGHDT; CDR2 reads YNNKEL (reference sequence). V was pared by 0 bases and J by 5 bases, with 4 bases of the junction left unmatched. This CDR3 has 15 amino acids.

Concerning this clonotype itself: A much larger clonotype is one base distant, so this may be a read error. The rearrangement links TRBV12-3 or TRBV12-4 to TRBJ2-1, with D hard to call. CDR3 length: 13 amino acids. The CDR3 protein is CASSLPPGNEQIF. The DNA for the CDR3 is TGTGCCAGCAGTCTCCCCCCCGGCAATGAGCAGATCTTC.

The J gene is TRBJ2-7, the V gene TRBV20-1, with a tentative D call TRBD2 (5 bases). CDR1 and CDR2 from the germline V gene are DFQATT and SNEGSKA (reference sequence). The CDR3 runs to 13 residues. Trimming pared 4 bases from V and 4 bases from J, leaving 14 bases between. CDR3 coding DNA: TGCAGTGCTATTCATGGCGGGCTTTACGAGCAGTACTTC. This codes for CSAIHGGLYEQYF.

This clonotype was found many times. The genes are TRBV2 and TRBJ2-3, with 9 bases lining up with TRBD1. This CDR3 is built from 15 residues. Germline V gene sequence: CDR1 SNHLY, CDR2 FYNNEI. The junction had 8 bases not matched to a gene; V was cut back by 5 bases and J by 5 bases. CDR3 DNA sequence: TGTGCCAGCAGTCTTAACAGGGGGCAGGGAGATACGCAGTATTTT. Protein product: CASSLNRGQGDTQYF.

This clonotype was observed at least ten times. The V call is TRBV4-1, the J call TRBJ1-1; TRBD1 matches at 9 bases. Germline lookup yields CDR1 MGHRA and CDR2 YSYEKL. CDR3 length equals 17 residues. The V and J ends lost 1 base and 6 bases, in that order; junction bases with no gene match: 12. CDR3 DNA: TGCGCCAGCAGCCAAGGGGTTTTTAGGGACAGGGTTTCTGAAGCTTTCTTT. Its translation is CASSQGVFRDRVSEAFF.

V and J are TRBV10-3 and TRBJ2-5; a weak D match, TRBD1 (6 bases). V gave up 6 bases and J gave up 1 base, with 9 bases separating them. Germline assignment: CDR1 ENHRY and CDR2 SYGVKD. The CDR3 spans 13 residues. CDR3 bases: TGTGCCATCAGAACAGGGACCCAAGAGACCCAGTACTTC. This codes for CAIRTGTQETQYF.

This clonotype has at least ten counts. This sequence joins TRBV12-3 or TRBV12-4 and TRBJ1-5, with a possible D match to TRBD1 (5 bases). The ends were cut back, 1 base at V and 3 bases at J, with 10 bases in the middle. This CDR3 is built from 15 residues. The CDR3 is CASSLGGPHNQPQHF. The CDR3 DNA reads as TGTGCCAGCAGTTTAGGGGGACCGCACAATCAGCCCCAGCATTTT.

In its sample, this clonotype was seen many times. This chain joins TRBV5-1 and TRBJ2-5, with 8 bases lining up with TRBD1. CDR1 is SGHRS and CDR2 is YFSETQ in the germline V gene. This CDR3 is built from 16 residues. V shed 0 bases and J 2 bases; nucleotides not matched to a gene: 6. DNA for the CDR3: TGCGCCAGCAGCTTGGGGACAGGGACAACTCAAGAGACCCAGTACTTC. Translation: CASSLGTGTTQETQYF.

This clonotype was counted at least ten times. V usage is TRBV3-1 and J usage is TRBJ1-2; no clear D. The CDR3 is 16 amino acids. Per germline, CDR1 LGHDT and CDR2 YNNKEL (reference sequence). Trimming stripped 4 bases from V and 2 bases from J, with 17 bases between. The CDR3 sequence is CASSRVGRDWNYGYTF. The CDR3 DNA sequence: TGTGCCAGCAGCCGCGTTGGAAGGGATTGGAACTATGGCTACACCTTC.